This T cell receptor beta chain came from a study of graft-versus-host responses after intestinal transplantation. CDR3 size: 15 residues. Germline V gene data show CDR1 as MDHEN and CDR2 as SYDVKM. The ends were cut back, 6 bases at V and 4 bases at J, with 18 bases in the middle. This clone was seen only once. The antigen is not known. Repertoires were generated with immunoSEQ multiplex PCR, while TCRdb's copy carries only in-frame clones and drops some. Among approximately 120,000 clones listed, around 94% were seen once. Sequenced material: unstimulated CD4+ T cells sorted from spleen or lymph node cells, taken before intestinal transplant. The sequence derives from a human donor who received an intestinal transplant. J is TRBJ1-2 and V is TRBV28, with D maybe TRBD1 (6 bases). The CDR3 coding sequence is TGTGCCAGCAGAGTTTTGGACGGGACAATCTATGGCTACACCTTC. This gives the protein CASRVLDGTIYGYTF.